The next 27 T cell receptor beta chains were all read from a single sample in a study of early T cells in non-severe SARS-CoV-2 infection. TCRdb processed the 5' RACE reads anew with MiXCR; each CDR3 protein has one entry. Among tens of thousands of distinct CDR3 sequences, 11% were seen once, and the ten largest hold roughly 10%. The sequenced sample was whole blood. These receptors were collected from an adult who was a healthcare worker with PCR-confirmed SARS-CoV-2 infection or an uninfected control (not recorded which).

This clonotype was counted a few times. The CDR3 spells CASSLNVKNEQFF. The CDR3 DNA follows: TGTGCCAGCAGCTTAAACGTGAAAAATGAGCAGTTCTTC. The rearrangement links TRBV11-3 to TRBJ2-1; no firm D call. CDR1 is SGHNT and CDR2 is YENEEA in the germline V gene. CDR3 length: 13 amino acids. Trimming took off 2 bases at V and 7 bases at J, with 9 bases between the two ends.

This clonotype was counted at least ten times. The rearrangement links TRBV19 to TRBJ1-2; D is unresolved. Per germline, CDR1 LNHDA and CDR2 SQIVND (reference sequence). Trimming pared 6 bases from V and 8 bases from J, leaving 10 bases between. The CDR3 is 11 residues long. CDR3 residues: CASRRLDGYTF. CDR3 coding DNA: TGTGCCAGTAGGAGACTCGACGGCTACACCTTC. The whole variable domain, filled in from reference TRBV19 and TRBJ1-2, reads DGGITQSPKYLFRKEGQNVTLSCEQNLNHDAMYWYRQDPGQGLRLIYYSQIVNDFQKGDIAEGYSVSREKKESFPLTVTSAQKNPTAFYLCASRRLDGYTFGSGTRLTVV.

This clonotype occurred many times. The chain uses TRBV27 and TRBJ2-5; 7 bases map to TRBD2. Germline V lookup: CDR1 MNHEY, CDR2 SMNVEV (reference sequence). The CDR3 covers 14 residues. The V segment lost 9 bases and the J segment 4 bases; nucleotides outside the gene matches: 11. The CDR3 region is CASHRAGTGETQYF. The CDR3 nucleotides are TGTGCCAGTCACAGAGCGGGGACGGGAGAGACCCAGTACTTC.

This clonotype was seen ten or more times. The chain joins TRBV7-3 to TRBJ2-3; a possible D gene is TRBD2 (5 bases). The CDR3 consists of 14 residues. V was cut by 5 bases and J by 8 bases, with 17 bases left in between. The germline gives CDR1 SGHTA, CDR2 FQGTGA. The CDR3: CASSPPGNTGTQYF. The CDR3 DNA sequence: TGTGCCAGCAGCCCCCCGGGGAATACGGGTACGCAGTATTTT. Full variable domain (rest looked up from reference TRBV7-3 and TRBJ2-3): GAGVSQTPSNKVTEKGKYVELRCDPISGHTALYWYRQSLGQGPEFLIYFQGTGAADDSGLPNDRFFAVRPEGSVSTLKIQRTERGDSAVYLCASSPPGNTGTQYFGPGTRLTVL.

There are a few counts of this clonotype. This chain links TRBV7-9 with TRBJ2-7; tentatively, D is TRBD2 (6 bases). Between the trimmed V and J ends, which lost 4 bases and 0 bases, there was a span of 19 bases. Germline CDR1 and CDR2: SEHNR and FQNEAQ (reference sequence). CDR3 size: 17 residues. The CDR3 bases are TGTGCCAGCAGCTCCCTTCGCGGGACGGGGAGCTCCTACGAGCAGTACTTC. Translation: CASSSLRGTGSSYEQYF.

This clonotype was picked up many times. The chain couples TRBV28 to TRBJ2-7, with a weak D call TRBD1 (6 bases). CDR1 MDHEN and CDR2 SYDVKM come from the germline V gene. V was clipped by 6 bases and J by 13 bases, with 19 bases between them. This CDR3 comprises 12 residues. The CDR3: CASSPRTDLRYF. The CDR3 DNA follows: TGTGCCAGCAGCCCTCGGACAGACCTCCGTTACTTC. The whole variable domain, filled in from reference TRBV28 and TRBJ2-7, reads DVKVTQSSRYLVKRTGEKVFLECVQDMDHENMFWYRQDPGLGLRLIYFSYDVKMKEKGDIPEGYSVSREKKERFSLILESASTNQTSMYLCASSPRTDLRYFGPGTRLTVT.

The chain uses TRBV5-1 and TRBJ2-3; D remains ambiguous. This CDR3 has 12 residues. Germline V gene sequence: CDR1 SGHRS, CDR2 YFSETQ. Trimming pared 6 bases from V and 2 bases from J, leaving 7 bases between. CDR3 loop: CASTSPTDTQYF. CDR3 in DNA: TGCGCCAGCACCTCCCCCACAGATACGCAGTATTTT.

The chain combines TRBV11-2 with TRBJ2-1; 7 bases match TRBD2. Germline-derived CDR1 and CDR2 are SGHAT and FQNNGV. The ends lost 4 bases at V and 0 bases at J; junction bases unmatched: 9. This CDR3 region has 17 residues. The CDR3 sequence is CASSSFLAASSYNEQFF. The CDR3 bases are TGTGCCAGCAGCTCCTTCCTAGCGGCCAGCTCCTACAATGAGCAGTTCTTC.

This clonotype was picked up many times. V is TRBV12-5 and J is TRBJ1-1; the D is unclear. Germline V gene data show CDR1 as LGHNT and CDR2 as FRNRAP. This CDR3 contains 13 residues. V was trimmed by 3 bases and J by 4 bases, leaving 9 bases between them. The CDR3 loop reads CASGFGEGTEAFF. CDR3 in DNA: TGTGCTAGTGGTTTTGGGGAGGGCACTGAAGCTTTCTTT. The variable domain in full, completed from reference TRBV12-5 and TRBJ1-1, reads DARVTQTPRHKVTEMGQEVTMRCQPILGHNTVFWYRQTMMQGLELLAYFRNRAPLDDSGMPKDRFSAEMPDATLATLKIQPSEPRDSAVYFCASGFGEGTEAFFGQGTRLTVV.

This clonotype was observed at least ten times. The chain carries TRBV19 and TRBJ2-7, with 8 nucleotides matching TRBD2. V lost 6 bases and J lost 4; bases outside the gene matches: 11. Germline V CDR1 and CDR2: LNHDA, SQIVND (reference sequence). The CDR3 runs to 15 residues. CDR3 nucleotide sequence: TGTGCCAGTAGCCCTACGGGGGGGGCGGCGTACGAGCAGTACTTC. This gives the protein CASSPTGGAAYEQYF.

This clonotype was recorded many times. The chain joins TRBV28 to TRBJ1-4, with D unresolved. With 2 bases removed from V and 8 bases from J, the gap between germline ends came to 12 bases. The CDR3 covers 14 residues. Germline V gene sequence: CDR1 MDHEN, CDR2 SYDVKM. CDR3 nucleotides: TGTGCCAGCAGTTTAGAGCAGGTTCGGGAAAAACTGTTTTTT. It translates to CASSLEQVREKLFF.

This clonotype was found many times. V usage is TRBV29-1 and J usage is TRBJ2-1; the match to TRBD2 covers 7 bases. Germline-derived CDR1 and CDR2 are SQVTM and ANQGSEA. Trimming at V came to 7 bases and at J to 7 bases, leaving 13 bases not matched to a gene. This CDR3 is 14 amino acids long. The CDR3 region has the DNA TGCAGCGGTAGCGGGCTCCATTTGGGGAATGAGCAGTTCTTC. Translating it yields CSGSGLHLGNEQFF.

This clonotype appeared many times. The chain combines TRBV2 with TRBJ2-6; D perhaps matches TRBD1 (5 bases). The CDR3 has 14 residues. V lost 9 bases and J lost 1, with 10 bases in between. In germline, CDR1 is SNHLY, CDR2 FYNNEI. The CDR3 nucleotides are TGTGCCAGTCGCCAGGGTTCTGGGGCCAACGTCCTGACTTTC. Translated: CASRQGSGANVLTF.

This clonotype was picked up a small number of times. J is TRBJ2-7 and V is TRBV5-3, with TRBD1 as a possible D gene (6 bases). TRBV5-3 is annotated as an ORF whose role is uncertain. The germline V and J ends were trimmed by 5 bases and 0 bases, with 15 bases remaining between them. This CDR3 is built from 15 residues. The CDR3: CARSSLGHLSYEQYF. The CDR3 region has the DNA TGTGCCAGAAGTTCTTTGGGACATCTCTCCTACGAGCAGTACTTC.

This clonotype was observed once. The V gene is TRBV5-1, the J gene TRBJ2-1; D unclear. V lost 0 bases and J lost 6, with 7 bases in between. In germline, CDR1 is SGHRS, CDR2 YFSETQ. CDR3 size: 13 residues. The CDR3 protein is CASSLAQPNEQFF. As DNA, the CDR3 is TGCGCCAGCAGCTTGGCCCAACCCAATGAGCAGTTCTTC.

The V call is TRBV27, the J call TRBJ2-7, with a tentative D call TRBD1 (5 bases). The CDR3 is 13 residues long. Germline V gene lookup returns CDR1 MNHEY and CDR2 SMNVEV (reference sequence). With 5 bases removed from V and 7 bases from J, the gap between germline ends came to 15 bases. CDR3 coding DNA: TGTGCCAGCAGTCCAGGGCTAGGGTGGGAGCAGTACTTC. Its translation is CASSPGLGWEQYF.

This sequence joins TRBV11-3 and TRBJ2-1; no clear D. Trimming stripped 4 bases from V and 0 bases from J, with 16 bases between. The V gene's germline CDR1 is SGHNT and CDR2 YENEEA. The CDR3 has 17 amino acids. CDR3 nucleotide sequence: TGTGCCAGCAGCTATACCCCTTCTTCGAGCTCCTACAATGAGCAGTTCTTC. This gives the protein CASSYTPSSSSYNEQFF.

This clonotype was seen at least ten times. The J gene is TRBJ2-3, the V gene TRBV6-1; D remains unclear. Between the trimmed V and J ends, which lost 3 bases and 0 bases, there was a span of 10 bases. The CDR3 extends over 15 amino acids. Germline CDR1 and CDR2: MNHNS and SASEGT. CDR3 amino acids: CASSDRTESTDTQYF. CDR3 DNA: TGTGCCAGCAGTGACCGGACGGAAAGCACAGATACGCAGTATTTT.

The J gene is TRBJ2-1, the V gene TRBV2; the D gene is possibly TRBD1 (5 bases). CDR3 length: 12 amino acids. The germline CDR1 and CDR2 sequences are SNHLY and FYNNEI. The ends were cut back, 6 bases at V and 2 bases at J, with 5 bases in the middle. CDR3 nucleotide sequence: TGTGCCAGCAGGGACACCTACAATGAGCAGTTCTTC. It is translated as CASRDTYNEQFF.

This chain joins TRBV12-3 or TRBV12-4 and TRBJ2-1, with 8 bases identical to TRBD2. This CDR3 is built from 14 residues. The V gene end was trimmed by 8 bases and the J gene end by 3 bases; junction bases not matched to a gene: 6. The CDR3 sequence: CASRGGSLYNEQFF. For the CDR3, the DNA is TGTGCCAGCCGGGGGGGGTCACTCTACAATGAGCAGTTCTTC.

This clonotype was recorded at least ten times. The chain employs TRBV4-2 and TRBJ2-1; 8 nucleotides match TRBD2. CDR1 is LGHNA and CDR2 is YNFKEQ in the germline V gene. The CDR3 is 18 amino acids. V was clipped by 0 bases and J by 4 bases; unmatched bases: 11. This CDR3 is CASSQDLEVGRGYNEQFF. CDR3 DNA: TGTGCCAGCAGCCAAGATCTGGAGGTCGGGAGGGGGTACAATGAGCAGTTCTTC.

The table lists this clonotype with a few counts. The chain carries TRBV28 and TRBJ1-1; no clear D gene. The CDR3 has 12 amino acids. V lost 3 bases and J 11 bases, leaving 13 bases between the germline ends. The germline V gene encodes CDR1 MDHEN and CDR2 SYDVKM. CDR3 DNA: TGTGCCAGCAGTTTCATGCGGACGGTGGCTTTCTTT. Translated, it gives CASSFMRTVAFF.

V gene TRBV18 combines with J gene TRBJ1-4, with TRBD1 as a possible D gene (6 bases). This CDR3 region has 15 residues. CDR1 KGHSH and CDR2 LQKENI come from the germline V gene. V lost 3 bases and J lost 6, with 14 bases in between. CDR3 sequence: CASSPRTDRDEKLFF. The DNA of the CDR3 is TGTGCCAGCTCACCCAGGACAGATCGAGATGAAAAACTGTTTTTT.

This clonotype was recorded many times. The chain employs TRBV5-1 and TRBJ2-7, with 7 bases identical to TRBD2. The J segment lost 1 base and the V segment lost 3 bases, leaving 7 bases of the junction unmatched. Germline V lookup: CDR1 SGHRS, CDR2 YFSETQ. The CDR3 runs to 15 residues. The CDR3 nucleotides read TGCGCCAGCAGCTCCCCTAGCGGAATTTCCTACGAGCAGTACTTC. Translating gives CASSSPSGISYEQYF. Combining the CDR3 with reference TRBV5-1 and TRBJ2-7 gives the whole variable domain KAGVTQTPRYLIKTRGQQVTLSCSPISGHRSVSWYQQTPGQGLQFLFEYFSETQRNKGNFPGRFSGRQFSNSRSEMNVSTLELGDSALYLCASSSPSGISYEQYFGPGTRLTVT.

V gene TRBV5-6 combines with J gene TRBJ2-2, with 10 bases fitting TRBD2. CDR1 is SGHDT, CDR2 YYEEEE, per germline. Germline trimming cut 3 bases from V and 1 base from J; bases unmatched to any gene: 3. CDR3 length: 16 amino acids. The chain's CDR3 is CASSSPSGGNTGELFF. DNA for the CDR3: TGTGCCAGCAGCTCTCCTAGCGGGGGGAACACCGGGGAGCTGTTTTTT.

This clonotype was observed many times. The CDR3 region is CASSVEVFAGELFF. The DNA of the CDR3 is TGCGCCAGCAGCGTTGAGGTGTTCGCCGGGGAGCTGTTTTTT. V gene TRBV5-1 combines with J gene TRBJ2-2; D call uncertain. In germline, CDR1 is SGHRS, CDR2 YFSETQ. The CDR3 is made up of 14 amino acids. Deletions cut 4 bases from V and 6 bases from J, with 13 bases between.

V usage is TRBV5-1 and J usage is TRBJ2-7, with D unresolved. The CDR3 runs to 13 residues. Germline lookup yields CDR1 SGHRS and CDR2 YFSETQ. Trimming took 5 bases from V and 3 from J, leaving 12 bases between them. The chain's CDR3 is CASRRSQNYEQYF. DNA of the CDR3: TGCGCCAGCAGAAGGTCACAGAACTACGAGCAGTACTTC.